This T cell receptor (beta chain) was identified in a study of T cells after yellow fever vaccination. This CDR3 has 14 residues. Trimming took off 0 bases at V and 4 bases at J, with 10 bases between the two ends. Germline CDR1 reads SGHNT; CDR2 reads YYREEE (reference sequence). Each CDR3 protein is one row after TCRdb ran MiXCR on the 5' RACE reads. This table holds some 290,000 distinct CDR3 sequences, about 11% found once. J is TRBJ1-1 and V is TRBV5-4; D uncertain. The clonotype was recovered from a man aged 18 to 29 who received the YFV17D yellow fever vaccine. Sequencing was performed on CD4+ T cells sorted from PBMCs, taken 45 days after the yellow fever booster vaccination. In DNA, the CDR3 is TGTGCCAGCAGCTTGGAGCGGGGTACCACTGAAGCTTTCTTT. Translating gives CASSLERGTTEAFF.